Below, 18 T cell receptor beta chains from the same sample are listed, as sequenced in a study of cytomegalovirus exposure and HLA in healthy donors. Amplification used 60 Vbeta primers and 13 Jbeta primers. Assay used: immunoSEQ multiplex PCR; TCRdb lists only in-frame clones, some missing. The sample yields approximately 140,000 clones, 73% seen once. Sequencing input: PBMCs. These receptors were collected from a human donor in good health.

The V gene is TRBV4-1, the J gene TRBJ2-3, with 11 bases matching TRBD2. This CDR3 comprises 18 residues. Germline loops: CDR1 MGHRA, CDR2 YSYEKL. The junction had 12 bases not matched to a gene; V was cut back by 2 bases and J by 5 bases. CDR3 sequence: CASSQQPALAGVGDTQYF. The CDR3 nucleotides are TGCGCCAGCAGCCAACAACCAGCACTAGCGGGAGTCGGAGATACGCAGTATTTT.

V and J are TRBV25-1 and TRBJ2-4; D possibly corresponds to TRBD1 (7 bases). The germline CDR1 and CDR2 sequences are MGHDK and SYGVNS. Trimming pared 0 bases from V and 4 bases from J, leaving 16 bases between. The CDR3 loop spans 17 amino acids. The CDR3 sequence: CASSEYGQGGLKNIQYF. CDR3 DNA sequence: TGTGCCAGCAGTGAATATGGGCAGGGGGGCTTAAAAAACATTCAGTACTTC.

The chain uses TRBV5-6 and TRBJ2-7, with TRBD1 matching over 8 bases. Germline V gene lookup returns CDR1 SGHDT and CDR2 YYEEEE. The CDR3 consists of 15 residues. With V trimmed by 3 bases and J by 5 bases, 10 bases remained unmatched. CDR3 bases: TGTGCCAGCAGCTGGGTAGACAGGGGTTTTGACGAGCAGTACTTC. Encoded protein: CASSWVDRGFDEQYF. The complete variable domain, with remaining parts taken from reference TRBV5-6 and TRBJ2-7, reads DAGVTQSPTHLIKTRGQQVTLRCSPKSGHDTVSWYQQALGQGPQFIFQYYEEEERQRGNFPDRFSGHQFPNYSSELNVNALLLGDSALYLCASSWVDRGFDEQYFGPGTRLTVT.

This clone has just a few counts. The chain links TRBV6-1 to TRBJ1-4, with TRBD1 matching over 8 bases. In germline, CDR1 is MNHNS, CDR2 SASEGT. V lost 8 bases, J lost 6 bases, and 5 bases stayed unmatched. This CDR3 comprises 13 residues. DNA for the CDR3: TGTGCCAGCGAGGACAGGGTGGATGAAAAACTGTTTTTT. This translates into CASEDRVDEKLFF.

The chain has TRBV18 and TRBJ2-4; 7 positions match TRBD2. The CDR3 consists of 15 residues. The V gene end was trimmed by 5 bases and the J gene end by 0 bases; junction bases not matched to a gene: 4. The germline V gene has CDR1 KGHSH and CDR2 LQKENI. The CDR3 region is CASSGREEAKNIQYF. CDR3 nucleotides: TGTGCCAGCTCAGGACGGGAGGAAGCCAAAAACATTCAGTACTTC. The complete variable domain, with remaining parts taken from reference TRBV18 and TRBJ2-4, reads NAGVMQNPRHLVRRRGQEARLRCSPMKGHSHVYWYRQLPEEGLKFMVYLQKENIIDESGMPKERFSAEFPKEGPSILRIQQVVRGDSAAYFCASSGREEAKNIQYFGAGTRLSVL.

This chain joins TRBV5-8 and TRBJ1-4; D unresolved. The CDR3 covers 12 residues. With 5 bases removed from V and 3 bases from J, the gap between germline ends came to 5 bases. CDR1 and CDR2 from the germline V gene are SGHTS and YDEGEE. The CDR3 nucleotides are TGTGCCAGCAGGGGCCCTAATGAAAAACTGTTTTTT. Protein product: CASRGPNEKLFF.

This clone was recorded only once. The CDR3, as DNA: TGTGCCTGGAGTCACGGGAGTATTCACACCGGGGAGCTGTTTTTT. Residues: CAWSHGSIHTGELFF. V gene TRBV30 combines with J gene TRBJ2-2, with a possible D match to TRBD2 (6 bases). Germline V lookup: CDR1 GTSNPN, CDR2 SVGIG (reference sequence). V was pared by 2 bases and J by 3 bases, with 13 bases between. This CDR3 region has 15 residues.

This clone showed up just once. V usage is TRBV11-3 and J usage is TRBJ2-7; TRBD2 matches 8 bases. Germline CDR1 reads SGHNT; CDR2 reads YENEEA. The CDR3 is 15 amino acids. The ends lost 4 bases at V and 2 bases at J; junction bases unmatched: 7. The CDR3 DNA reads as TGTGCCAGCAGCTCAGTAGCGGGGTGGCCCTACGAGCAGTACTTC. Translating it yields CASSSVAGWPYEQYF.

This chain joins TRBV15 and TRBJ2-5, with D possibly matching TRBD1 (6 bases). V lost 1 base to trimming and J lost 3 bases, with 6 bases between them. The CDR3 length is 13 residues. CDR1 and CDR2 (germline): LNHNV, YYDKDF (reference sequence). CDR3 sequence: CATSRGQEETQYF. Here the CDR3 DNA reads TGTGCCACCAGCAGAGGACAGGAAGAGACCCAGTACTTC.

This clone was detected a few times. The V and J genes are TRBV7-9 and TRBJ2-5, with a possible D match to TRBD1 (5 bases). With 0 bases removed from V and 2 bases from J, the gap between germline ends came to 10 bases. This CDR3 region has 15 residues. Germline CDR1 is SEHNR and CDR2 is FQNEAQ (reference sequence). The CDR3 is CASSLAGRGQETQYF. The CDR3 bases are TGTGCCAGCAGCTTAGCGGGTAGGGGACAAGAGACCCAGTACTTC.

The chain is built from TRBV15 and TRBJ2-7; D is uncertain. Germline assignment: CDR1 LNHNV and CDR2 YYDKDF (reference sequence). The V gene lost 0 bases and the J gene lost 4 bases, with 10 bases spanning the gap. This CDR3 has 14 amino acids. The CDR3 DNA reads as TGTGCCACCAGCAGAGATGGCTTGACTTACGAGCAGTACTTC. This gives the protein CATSRDGLTYEQYF.

This clone was counted a single time. The rearrangement joins TRBV10-3 to TRBJ1-1, with 9 bases identical to TRBD1. This CDR3 contains 12 residues. With 2 bases clipped from V and 8 bases from J, the junction kept 0 bases outside the gene matches. Germline CDR1 is ENHRY and CDR2 is SYGVKD. CDR3 sequence: CAISEDRGEAFF. In nucleotides, the CDR3 is TGTGCCATCAGTGAGGACAGGGGGGAAGCTTTCTTT.

This clone turned up a few times. The rearrangement links TRBV28 to TRBJ2-2; D possibly corresponds to TRBD2 (6 bases). The germline V gene has CDR1 MDHEN and CDR2 SYDVKM. V lost 8 bases and J lost 1, with 14 bases in between. This CDR3 has 15 amino acids. The CDR3 loop reads CASRLRDWNTGELFF. The CDR3, as DNA: TGTGCCAGCCGGCTCCGGGACTGGAACACCGGGGAGCTGTTTTTT.

The CDR3 DNA sequence: TGTGCCAGTGCCCGAGCGGGAGGTCCCTACGAGCAGTACTTC. Residues: CASARAGGPYEQYF. The chain links TRBV19 to TRBJ2-7; 9 bases align to TRBD2. The germline gives CDR1 LNHDA, CDR2 SQIVND (reference sequence). CDR3 length equals 14 residues. With 8 bases clipped from V and 2 bases from J, the junction kept 7 bases outside the gene matches. Together with reference TRBV19 and TRBJ2-7, the CDR3 gives the full variable domain: DGGITQSPKYLFRKEGQNVTLSCEQNLNHDAMYWYRQDPGQGLRLIYYSQIVNDFQKGDIAEGYSVSREKKESFPLTVTSAQKNPTAFYLCASARAGGPYEQYFGPGTRLTVT.

The J gene is TRBJ2-2, the V gene TRBV11-2, with TRBD1 matching 7 bases. With V trimmed by 7 bases and J by 4 bases, 6 bases remained unmatched. The CDR3 has 14 residues. The germline V gene encodes CDR1 SGHAT and CDR2 FQNNGV. CDR3 loop: CASTQTGPTGELFF. CDR3 nucleotide sequence: TGTGCCAGCACCCAGACAGGGCCCACCGGGGAGCTGTTTTTT.

The chain couples TRBV7-8 to TRBJ1-5; D remains unclear. The CDR3 extends over 13 amino acids. The germline gives CDR1 SGHVS, CDR2 FQNEAQ. V gave up 4 bases and J gave up 3 bases, with 7 bases separating them. CDR3 amino acids: CASSSEDNQPQHF. CDR3 DNA: TGTGCCAGCAGCTCAGAAGACAATCAGCCCCAGCATTTT.

The chain joins TRBV11-3 to TRBJ2-3; D might be TRBD2 (6 bases). The V end was cut by 0 bases, the J end by 1 base, with 11 bases between. Germline-derived CDR1 and CDR2 are SGHNT and YENEEA. This CDR3 region has 16 residues. The CDR3 DNA reads as TGTGCCAGCAGCTTAGACCCCGGGACTGGCACAGATACGCAGTATTTT. It is translated as CASSLDPGTGTDTQYF.

The chain links TRBV2 to TRBJ1-2; D is uncertain. Germline-derived CDR1 and CDR2 are SNHLY and FYNNEI. With 5 bases removed from V and 4 bases from J, the gap between germline ends came to 8 bases. CDR3 length: 12 residues. CDR3 sequence: CASSPGVYGYTF. CDR3 coding DNA: TGTGCCAGCAGTCCAGGCGTCTATGGCTACACCTTC.